The present T cell receptor beta chain was sequenced within a study of identical twins. General observations from the study: Monozygotic twins shared more out-of-frame TCR alpha than recombination models predicted.

V was clipped by 3 bases and J by 12 bases; unmatched bases: 5. Germline CDR1 reads SQVTM; CDR2 reads ANQGSEA. This CDR3 is built from 11 residues. This clonotype was found many times. The antigen is not known. TCRdb itself ran the 5' RACE reads through MiXCR, one entry per CDR3 protein. The sample lists approximately 280,000 distinct CDR3 sequences, approximately 8.5% occurring once. Separately, the same data were catalogued under a study of yellow fever vaccine responses in identical twins.

V is TRBV29-1 and J is TRBJ2-1, with TRBD2 matching over 7 bases. This TCR derives from a woman younger than 30 in good health. Sequenced sample: memory (CD45RO+) T cells sorted from blood. Written as DNA, the CDR3 is TGCAGCGTTGACCCCTCTAGCGGGCAGTTCTTC. Its protein product is CSVDPSSGQFF.